These 2 T cell receptor beta chains originate from one sample sequenced in a study of technical replicates of blood from a few donors. Libraries were prepared by immunoSEQ multiplex PCR; TCRdb keeps only in-frame clonotypes and omits some of them. Here the sample spans about 79,000 clones, roughly 94% being singletons. Sequencing was done on a sample of T cells isolated from PBMCs. These receptors all come from a human donor in good health.

The chain joins TRBV6-5 to TRBJ1-1, with 7 bases matching TRBD1. Germline loops: CDR1 MNHEY, CDR2 SVGAGI. The junction had 9 bases not matched to a gene; V was cut back by 6 bases and J by 8 bases. This CDR3 has 13 residues. The CDR3 loop is CASRMRGLREAFF. The CDR3 nucleotides read TGTGCCAGCAGGATGAGGGGGCTTCGGGAAGCTTTCTTT.

The V gene is TRBV6-6, the J gene TRBJ1-5; the D gene is possibly TRBD1 (5 bases). The germline V and J ends were trimmed by 4 bases and 7 bases, with 14 bases remaining between them. CDR3 length: 14 residues. Germline V lookup: CDR1 MNHNY, CDR2 SVGAGI (reference sequence). CDR3 amino acids: CASSSRGLDQPQHF. The CDR3 bases are TGTGCCAGCAGTTCGCGGGGACTAGACCAGCCCCAGCATTTT.